The 12 T cell receptor beta chains reported below all come from one sample, sequenced in a study of shared clonotypes between healthy human individuals. This table comes from immunoSEQ multiplex PCR, and its TCRdb copy is limited to in-frame clones, with some not included. The data contain some 1 million clones, roughly 80% of them seen just once; the ten biggest clones take up about 1.5%. Sequences were obtained from memory CD4+ T cells sorted from blood. The subset denotes: CD45RA-negative fraction. Source of these receptors: a man aged 18 to 35 in good health.

The chain uses TRBV25-1 and TRBJ1-1; no clear D. The germline V and J ends were trimmed by 6 bases and 0 bases, with 11 bases remaining between them. In germline, CDR1 is MGHDK, CDR2 SYGVNS. The CDR3 is 14 residues long. CDR3 in DNA: TGTGCCAGCAGCCCGGAGGGCATGAACACTGAAGCTTTCTTT. Amino acid sequence: CASSPEGMNTEAFF.

This clone was observed a single time. The gene calls are TRBV7-2 and TRBJ1-2, with 7 bases lining up with TRBD1. The germline gives CDR1 SGHTA, CDR2 FQGNSA. The CDR3 runs 15 residues. The V and J ends lost 6 bases and 5 bases, in that order; junction bases with no gene match: 12. CDR3 coding DNA: TGTGCCAGCAGAGATCGACAGGGTGATTGGTATGGCTACACCTTC. Translation gives CASRDRQGDWYGYTF.

The rearrangement joins TRBV5-1 to TRBJ1-2; maybe TRBD1 (6 bases). Germline assignment: CDR1 SGHRS and CDR2 YFSETQ. The V end was cut by 2 bases, the J end by 7 bases, with 15 bases between. The CDR3 sequence is 14 residues long. This CDR3 is CASSFGSGGLGYTF. The CDR3 DNA reads TGCGCCAGCAGCTTTGGCTCGGGGGGGCTTGGCTACACCTTC.

This clone has more than one count but fewer than ten. J is TRBJ1-2 and V is TRBV18; D uncertain. V lost 2 bases and J 2 bases, leaving 6 bases between the germline ends. Germline values: CDR1 KGHSH, CDR2 LQKENI. This CDR3 spans 13 amino acids. The CDR3 is CASSPGKNYGYTF. The CDR3 region has the DNA TGTGCCAGCTCACCAGGAAAGAACTATGGCTACACCTTC.

Notes on this clone: The same CDR3 can be traced to other DNA sequences in this sample. CDR3 region: CATSRGETQYF. The DNA of the CDR3 is TGTGCCACCAGCAGAGGAGAGACCCAGTACTTC. This chain joins TRBV15 and TRBJ2-5; D uncertain. The CDR3 has 11 amino acids. V was clipped by 1 base and J by 4 bases, with 1 base between them. The germline V gene encodes CDR1 LNHNV and CDR2 YYDKDF (reference sequence).

In this sample, this clone turned up a few times. The chain has TRBV14 and TRBJ1-6, with TRBD1 as a possible D gene (6 bases). The germline V and J ends were trimmed by 4 bases and 10 bases, with 14 bases remaining between them. There are 14 residues in the CDR3. Germline CDR1 and CDR2: SGHDN and FVKESK. The chain's CDR3 is CASSLVGGGSPLHF. As DNA, the CDR3 is TGTGCCAGCAGCCTAGTTGGGGGCGGCTCACCCCTCCACTTT.

The rearrangement links TRBV7-9 to TRBJ2-6; TRBD1 matches 12 bases. The CDR3 length is 16 residues. Looked up from germline, CDR1 is SEHNR and CDR2 is FQNEAQ (reference sequence). The V gene end was trimmed by 10 bases and the J gene end by 3 bases; junction bases not matched to a gene: 7. The CDR3 here is CAIPGQGAFGANVLTF. The DNA for the CDR3 is TGTGCCATCCCGGGACAGGGGGCTTTTGGGGCCAACGTCCTGACTTTC.

CDR3 sequence reads: CASSYPSAPGTYEQYF. DNA of the CDR3: TGTGCCAGCAGTTACCCTTCCGCGCCGGGCACCTACGAGCAGTACTTC. The chain has TRBV6-5 and TRBJ2-7, with D unresolved. There are 16 residues in the CDR3. Looked up from germline, CDR1 is MNHEY and CDR2 is SVGAGI. Trimming cost V 2 bases and J 2 bases, with 16 bases left between them.

The chain couples TRBV21-1 to TRBJ1-5; the table calls TRBD1, which could not be checked here. TRBV21-1 represents a pseudogene. This CDR3 is 15 amino acids long. The CDR3 reads CASNKAGDSNQPQHF. Here the CDR3 DNA reads TGTGCCAGCAACAAGGCAGGGGATAGCAATCAGCCCCAGCATTTT.

The V call is TRBV7-2, the J call TRBJ2-3, with D possibly TRBD2 on 6 matching bases. The CDR3 has 18 amino acids. Per the germline V gene, CDR1 is SGHTA and CDR2 is FQGNSA. The V end lost 4 bases, the J end lost 3 bases, and 23 bases lay between the germline ends. The CDR3, as DNA: TGTGCCAGCAGCTCCAACCCCAAGGGCGGAGGGAGAACAGATACGCAGTATTTT. Translation gives CASSSNPKGGGRTDTQYF.

Comments on this clone: At the DNA level, this CDR3 is encoded by other sequences in the same sample as well. The chain joins TRBV6-1 to TRBJ1-2; 8 nucleotides align to TRBD1. Trimming at V came to 2 bases and at J to 6 bases, leaving 5 bases not matched to a gene. The CDR3 spans 14 residues. CDR1 MNHNS and CDR2 SASEGT come from the germline V gene. CDR3 DNA: TGTGCCAGCAGTGAACGGACAGGGATGGATGGCTACACCTTC. Residues: CASSERTGMDGYTF.

The rearrangement uses TRBV7-2 and TRBJ1-2; possibly TRBD1 for D (5 bases). Germline CDR1 reads SGHTA; CDR2 reads FQGNSA. The CDR3 loop spans 14 amino acids. V shed 1 base and J shed 3 bases, with 9 bases lying between them. CDR3 region: CASSLGAGHYGYTF. In DNA form, the CDR3 reads TGTGCCAGCAGCTTAGGGGCAGGGCACTATGGCTACACCTTC.